This note documents a single T cell receptor (beta chain) sequence. Its matching antigen is unknown. A CD45RA+ naive subset and a CD45RA-negative memory subset were split from CD4+ cells. Clones were sequenced by immunoSEQ multiplex PCR, and TCRdb holds only the in-frame ones, with some missing. This table has about 1,500,000 clones, more than 95% appearing once. This sample is drawn from a study of shared clonotypes between healthy human individuals. Germline V gene data show CDR1 as MNHNS and CDR2 as SASEGT. V lost 2 bases, J lost 5 bases, and 15 bases lay in between. This CDR3 has 15 amino acids. Study-wide points: Limited genetic and exposure-history diversity came from having few donors.

Sample: naive CD4+ T cells sorted from blood. As for subset: CD45RA+ positively selected. The sequence was collected from a man aged 30 to 39 in good health. V usage is TRBV6-1 and J usage is TRBJ2-5; possible D gene TRBD1, 6 bases. CDR3 in DNA: TGTGCCAGCAGTGAAAGGTGGACAGTCTGGGAGACCCAGTACTTC. Its protein is CASSERWTVWETQYF.